Listed below are T cell receptor beta chains from one sample, sequenced in a study of blood T cell repertoires in COVID-19. Assay: immunoSEQ multiplex PCR; the TCRdb copy retains only in-frame clones and omits some. This table holds a few hundred thousand clones, roughly nine tenths found once. The specimen sequenced was peripheral blood. The receptors originated from a woman aged 45-60 years with acute or convalescent COVID-19. Both conserved end residues are part of each CDR3. Fields, in order: J gene, D gene, V gene, clone size, CDR3 protein, CDR3 DNA. The D gene is left open where the match is weak. Size tells how often a clone was seen (once, few, many) or the class of an expanded clone, and some rows leave it out.

TRBJ1-2	TRBD1	TRBV2	.	CASSEGTGGIYGYTF	TGTGCCAGCAGTGAAGGGACAGGGGGAATCTATGGCTACACCTTC
TRBJ2-5	.	TRBV7-9	.	CASSFAGGETQYF	TGTGCCAGCAGCTTTGCAGGGGGGGAGACCCAGTACTTC
TRBJ1-2	TRBD1	TRBV18	.	CASSPPIAQIGQGNYGYTF	TGTGCCAGCTCACCACCGATCGCGCAGATCGGACAGGGTAACTATGGCTACACCTTC
TRBJ1-5	TRBD1	TRBV19	.	CASSIRQGAYSNQPQHF	TGTGCCAGTAGTATAAGGCAGGGGGCGTATAGCAATCAGCCCCAGCATTTT
TRBJ1-2	TRBD1	TRBV5-4	.	CASSGGGTASPYTF	TGTGCCAGCAGCGGAGGAGGGACAGCATCTCCCTACACCTTC
TRBJ1-5	.	TRBV11-2	once	CASSLVTFSNQPQHF	TGTGCCAGCAGCTTAGTGACTTTTAGCAATCAGCCCCAGCATTTT
TRBJ2-1	.	TRBV30	.	CAWSVSVGGNEQFF	TGTGCCTGGAGTGTTAGCGTGGGAGGCAATGAGCAGTTCTTC
TRBJ1-3	.	TRBV19	.	CASSIETGPGNTIYF	TGTGCCAGTAGTATAGAGACAGGCCCTGGAAACACCATATATTTT
TRBJ2-5	.	TRBV5-5	.	CASSSRISGQETQYF	TGTGCCAGCAGCTCCAGAATTAGCGGCCAAGAGACCCAGTACTTC
TRBJ1-2	.	TRBV2	.	CASTHSGPQIYGYTF	TGTGCCAGCACCCATTCAGGGCCTCAAATCTATGGCTACACCTTC
TRBJ2-5	.	TRBV18	.	CASSPPLAGDGTQYF	TGTGCCAGCTCACCACCGTTAGCAGGGGACGGGACCCAGTACTTC
TRBJ2-3	.	TRBV6-5	.	CASANQGLPTQYF	TGTGCCAGCGCGAACCAGGGACTCCCTACGCAGTATTTT
TRBJ1-4	.	TRBV7-6	.	CASSGRDNEEKLFF	TGTGCCAGCAGCGGCCGGGACAATGAGGAAAAACTGTTTTTT
TRBJ1-2	TRBD1	TRBV20-1	.	CRSGTGDGYTF	TGCAGGTCCGGGACAGGGGATGGCTACACCTTC
TRBJ1-1	TRBD1	TRBV7-2	.	CASSTGTGGNTEAFF	TGTGCCAGCAGCACTGGGACAGGGGGGAACACTGAAGCTTTCTTT
TRBJ1-4	.	TRBV30	.	CAWSPREKLFF	TGTGCCTGGTCCCCCCGGGAAAAACTGTTTTTT
TRBJ2-3	.	TRBV24-1	.	CATSDFRQTQYF	TGTGCCACCAGTGATTTCAGACAGACGCAGTATTTT
TRBJ2-7	TRBD2	TRBV2	.	CASVASGWHEQYF	TGTGCCAGCGTGGCTAGCGGGTGGCACGAGCAGTACTTC
TRBJ2-3	TRBD2	TRBV7-9	.	CASSFGAGGRTDTQYF	TGTGCCAGCAGCTTCGGGGCGGGGGGCAGGACAGATACGCAGTATTTT
TRBJ2-3	.	TRBV5-6	once	CASSTGTHGLGTQYF	TGTGCCAGCAGCACCGGGACTCACGGCCTTGGGACGCAGTATTTT
TRBJ2-7	.	TRBV15	.	CATSRPGGSEQYF	TGTGCCACCAGCAGACCGGGGGGCAGCGAGCAGTACTTC
TRBJ1-5	TRBD1	TRBV2	few	CASSARQGFKPQHF	TGTGCCAGCAGTGCTCGACAGGGATTCAAGCCCCAGCATTTT
TRBJ2-7	TRBD1	TRBV5-1	.	CASSAGQGLYEQYF	TGCGCCAGCAGCGCGGGACAGGGACTCTACGAGCAGTACTTC
TRBJ1-3	.	TRBV18	.	CASSLNRVGLSGNTIYF	TGTGCCAGCTCACTCAACAGGGTCGGACTCTCTGGAAACACCATATATTTT
TRBJ2-1	TRBD2	TRBV5-1	.	CASSLDRTSGTNEQFF	TGCGCCAGCAGCTTGGATAGGACTAGCGGGACCAATGAGCAGTTCTTC
TRBJ2-7	TRBD1	TRBV24-1	once	CATSDRLGTGKQYF	TGTGCCACCAGTGACCGGCTTGGGACAGGGAAGCAGTACTTC
TRBJ1-1	.	TRBV19	.	CATSPHRANTEAFF	TGTGCCACCTCCCCGCACAGGGCGAACACTGAAGCTTTCTTT
TRBJ1-5	.	TRBV4-2	.	CASSQDRQGVLPQHF	TGTGCCAGCAGCCAAGATCGGCAGGGTGTACTGCCCCAGCATTTT
TRBJ2-7	.	TRBV6-2/TRBV6-3	.	CASSFDSTYEQYF	TGTGCCAGCAGTTTTGACAGCACCTACGAGCAGTACTTC
TRBJ2-6	TRBD1	TRBV11-3	.	CASSSPGQLFSGANVLTF	TGTGCCAGCAGCTCTCCGGGACAGCTATTCTCTGGGGCCAACGTCCTGACTTTC
TRBJ2-3	.	TRBV24-1	.	CATSDPSDSTDTQYF	TGTGCCACCAGTGATCCTAGCGATTCCACAGATACGCAGTATTTT
TRBJ1-3	TRBD1	TRBV6-5	few	CASSSPGTAGNTIYF	TGTGCCAGCAGTTCCCCCGGGACAGCTGGAAACACCATATATTTT
TRBJ2-5	.	TRBV30	.	CAWTENQETQYF	TGTGCCTGGACGGAGAACCAAGAGACCCAGTACTTC
TRBJ1-5	.	TRBV18	.	CASSQREAGSNQPQHF	TGTGCCAGCTCCCAAAGAGAGGCGGGTAGCAATCAGCCCCAGCATTTT
TRBJ2-7	.	TRBV6-2/TRBV6-3	.	CASSYLGGPYEQYF	TGTGCCAGCAGTTACTTGGGGGGACCCTACGAGCAGTACTTC
TRBJ1-1	TRBD1	TRBV30	few	CALQQGVNTEAFF	TGTGCCTTGCAACAGGGGGTGAACACTGAAGCTTTCTTT
TRBJ1-4	TRBD1	TRBV9	.	CASSVDRGNEKLFF	TGTGCCAGCAGCGTAGACAGGGGGAATGAAAAACTGTTTTTT